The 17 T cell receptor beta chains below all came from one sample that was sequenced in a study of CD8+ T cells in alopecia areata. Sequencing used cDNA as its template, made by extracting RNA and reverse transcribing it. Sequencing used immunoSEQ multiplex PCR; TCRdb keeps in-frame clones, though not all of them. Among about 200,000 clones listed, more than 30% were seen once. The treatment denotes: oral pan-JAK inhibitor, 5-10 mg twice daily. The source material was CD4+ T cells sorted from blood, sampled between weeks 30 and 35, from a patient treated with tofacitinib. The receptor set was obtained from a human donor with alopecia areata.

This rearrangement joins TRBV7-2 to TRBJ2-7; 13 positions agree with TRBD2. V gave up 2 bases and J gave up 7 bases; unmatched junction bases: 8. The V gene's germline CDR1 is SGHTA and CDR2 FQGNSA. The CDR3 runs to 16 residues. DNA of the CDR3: TGTGCCAGCAGCTTATACGGGACTAGCGGGAACAGTGAGCAGTACTTC. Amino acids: CASSLYGTSGNSEQYF.

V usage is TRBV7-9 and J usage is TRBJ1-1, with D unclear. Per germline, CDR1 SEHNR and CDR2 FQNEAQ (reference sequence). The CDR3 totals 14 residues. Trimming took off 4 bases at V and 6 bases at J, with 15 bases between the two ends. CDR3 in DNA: TGTGCCAGCAGCTACCCTCGGGTGGGAGCTGAAGCTTTCTTT. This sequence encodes CASSYPRVGAEAFF.

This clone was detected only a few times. CDR3 sequence (DNA): TGTGCCACCAGCAGGAGGGGGCTCCCATTAGCCGGGGCCAACGTCCTGACTTTC. This translates into CATSRRGLPLAGANVLTF. This chain joins TRBV15 and TRBJ2-6, with 7 positions matching TRBD1. V lost 3 bases and J lost 4; bases outside the gene matches: 12. Germline V gives CDR1 LNHNV, CDR2 YYDKDF (reference sequence). This CDR3 spans 18 amino acids.

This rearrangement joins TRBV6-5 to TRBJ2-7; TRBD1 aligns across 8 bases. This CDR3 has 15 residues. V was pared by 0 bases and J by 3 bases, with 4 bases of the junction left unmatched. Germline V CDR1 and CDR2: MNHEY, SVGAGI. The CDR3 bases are TGTGCCAGCAGTTACTCCCTCGGACAGGGCTACGAGCAGTACTTC. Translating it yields CASSYSLGQGYEQYF.

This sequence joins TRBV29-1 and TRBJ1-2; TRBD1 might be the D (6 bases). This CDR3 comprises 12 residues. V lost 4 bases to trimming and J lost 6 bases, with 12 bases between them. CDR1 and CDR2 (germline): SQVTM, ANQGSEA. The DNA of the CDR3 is TGCAGCGTTGTCCAGGGGACCCATGGCTACACCTTC. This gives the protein CSVVQGTHGYTF.

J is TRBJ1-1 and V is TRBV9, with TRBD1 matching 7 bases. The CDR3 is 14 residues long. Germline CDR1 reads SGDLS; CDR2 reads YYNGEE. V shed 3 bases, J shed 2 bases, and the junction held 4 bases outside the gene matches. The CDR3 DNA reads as TGTGCCAGCAGCGGGGGACAGCTCAACACTGAAGCTTTCTTT. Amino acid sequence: CASSGGQLNTEAFF.

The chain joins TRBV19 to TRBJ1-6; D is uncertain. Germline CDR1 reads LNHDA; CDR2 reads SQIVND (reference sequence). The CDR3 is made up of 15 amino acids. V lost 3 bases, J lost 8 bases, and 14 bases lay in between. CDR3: CASSMGVRMDSPLHF. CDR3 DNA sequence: TGTGCCAGTAGTATGGGAGTCCGGATGGATTCACCCCTCCACTTT.

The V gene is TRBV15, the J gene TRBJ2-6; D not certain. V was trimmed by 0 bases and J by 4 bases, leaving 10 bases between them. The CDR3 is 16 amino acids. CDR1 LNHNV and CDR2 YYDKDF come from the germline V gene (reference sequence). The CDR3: CATSRDPVSGANVLTF. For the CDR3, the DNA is TGTGCCACCAGCAGAGACCCTGTTTCCGGGGCCAACGTCCTGACTTTC.

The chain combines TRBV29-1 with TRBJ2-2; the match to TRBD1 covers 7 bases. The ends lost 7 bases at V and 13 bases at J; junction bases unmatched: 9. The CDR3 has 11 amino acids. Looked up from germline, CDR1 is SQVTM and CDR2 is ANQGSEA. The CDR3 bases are TGCAGCGCCCTGACAGGGAAGCGGCTGTTTTTT. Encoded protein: CSALTGKRLFF.

The CDR3 sequence is CASSPGVQETQYF. CDR3 bases: TGTGCCAGCTCACCAGGGGTTCAAGAGACCCAGTACTTC. The chain joins TRBV18 to TRBJ2-5; D is unclear. V lost 2 bases and J 2 bases, leaving 6 bases between the germline ends. The germline V gene has CDR1 KGHSH and CDR2 LQKENI. The CDR3 extends over 13 amino acids.

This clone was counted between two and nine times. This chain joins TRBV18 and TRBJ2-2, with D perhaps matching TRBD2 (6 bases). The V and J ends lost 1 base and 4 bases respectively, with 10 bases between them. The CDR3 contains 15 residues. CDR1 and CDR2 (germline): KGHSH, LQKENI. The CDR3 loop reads CASSPRGLLTGELFF. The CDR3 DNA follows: TGTGCCAGCTCACCACGGGGACTTCTCACCGGGGAGCTGTTTTTT.

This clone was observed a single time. The CDR3: CATATPNSGNTIYF. DNA of the CDR3: TGTGCCACCGCGACGCCTAACTCTGGAAACACCATATATTTT. The V and J genes are TRBV25-1 and TRBJ1-3, with unresolved D. This CDR3 contains 14 residues. V dropped 10 bases and J dropped 0 bases, with 13 bases sitting between them. Germline V gives CDR1 MGHDK, CDR2 SYGVNS.

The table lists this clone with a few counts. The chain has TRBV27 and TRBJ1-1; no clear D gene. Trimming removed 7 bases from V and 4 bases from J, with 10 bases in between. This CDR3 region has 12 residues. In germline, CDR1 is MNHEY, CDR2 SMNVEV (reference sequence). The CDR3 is CASKGGLTEAFF. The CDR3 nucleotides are TGTGCCAGCAAGGGAGGGCTCACTGAAGCTTTCTTT.

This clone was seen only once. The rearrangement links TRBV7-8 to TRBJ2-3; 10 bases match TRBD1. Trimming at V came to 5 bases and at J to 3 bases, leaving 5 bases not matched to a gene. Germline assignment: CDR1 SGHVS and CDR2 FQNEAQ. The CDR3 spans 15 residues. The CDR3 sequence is CASSPRDRGTDTQYF. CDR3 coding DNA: TGTGCCAGCAGCCCACGGGACAGGGGTACAGATACGCAGTATTTT.

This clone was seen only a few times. CDR3 protein: CASSAWTSGNNEQFF. CDR3 DNA sequence: TGTGCCAGCAGCGCTTGGACTAGCGGAAACAATGAGCAGTTCTTC. V is TRBV9 and J is TRBJ2-1; 10 positions match TRBD2. CDR1 and CDR2 (germline): SGDLS, YYNGEE. Trimming removed 3 bases from V and 5 bases from J; junction bases left unmatched: 5. The CDR3 extends over 15 amino acids.

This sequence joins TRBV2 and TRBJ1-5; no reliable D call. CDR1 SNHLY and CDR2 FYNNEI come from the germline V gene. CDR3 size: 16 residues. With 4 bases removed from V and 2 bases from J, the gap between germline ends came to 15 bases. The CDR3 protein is CASSGYRNGGNQPQHF. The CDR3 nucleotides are TGTGCCAGCAGTGGTTACCGGAACGGGGGCAATCAGCCCCAGCATTTT.

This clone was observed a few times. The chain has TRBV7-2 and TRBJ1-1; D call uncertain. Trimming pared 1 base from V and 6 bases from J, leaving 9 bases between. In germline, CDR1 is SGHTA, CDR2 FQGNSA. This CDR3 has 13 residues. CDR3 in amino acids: CASSLGGQAEAFF. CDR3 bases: TGTGCCAGCAGCTTAGGAGGGCAAGCTGAAGCTTTCTTT.